Following are 31 T cell receptor beta chains from one sample sequenced in a study of blood T cell repertoires in COVID-19. Clones were read by immunoSEQ multiplex PCR, and TCRdb kept only the in-frame ones, dropping some. The repertoire holds roughly 70,000 clones, with 75% to 90% as singletons. Sequenced sample: peripheral blood. These receptors came from a man of 80 years or more with COVID-19, enrolled during active disease.

V usage is TRBV6-6 and J usage is TRBJ2-7; D is perhaps TRBD1 (5 bases). V lost 0 bases and J lost 5, with 5 bases in between. The germline V gene encodes CDR1 MNHNY and CDR2 SVGAGI (reference sequence). The CDR3 sequence is 12 residues long. The CDR3 DNA follows: TGTGCCAGCAGTTACTCAGGGGACGAGCAGTACTTC. Its protein is CASSYSGDEQYF.

The J gene is TRBJ2-7, the V gene TRBV6-5, with D possibly TRBD1 on 6 matching bases. With 6 bases removed from V and 0 bases from J, the gap between germline ends came to 15 bases. Germline lookup yields CDR1 MNHEY and CDR2 SVGAGI. The CDR3 contains 15 residues. Written as DNA, the CDR3 is TGTGCCAGCAGCCGGACCACAGGGTTCTCCTACGAGCAGTACTTC. Its translation is CASSRTTGFSYEQYF.

The chain carries TRBV7-2 and TRBJ1-5, with unresolved D. The germline V gene has CDR1 SGHTA and CDR2 FQGNSA. Trimming removed 3 bases from V and 1 base from J, with 7 bases in between. This CDR3 is built from 14 residues. The CDR3: CASSLTRSNQPQHF. The DNA for the CDR3 is TGTGCCAGCAGCTTGACACGGAGCAATCAGCCCCAGCATTTT.

By sample share, this clone is large. The rearrangement joins TRBV3-1 (or the pseudogene TRBV3-2) to TRBJ1-1; D gene unclear. Germline V gives CDR1 LGHDT, CDR2 YNNKEL (reference sequence). V lost 5 bases and J 4 bases, leaving 11 bases between the germline ends. The length of the CDR3 is 13 residues. Here the CDR3 DNA reads TGTGCCAGCAGCTCAAATCACGGCACTGAAGCTTTCTTT. Translating gives CASSSNHGTEAFF.

This clone was counted a few times. The V gene is TRBV6-5, the J gene TRBJ1-1, with D perhaps TRBD1 (6 bases). Trimming removed 8 bases from V and 5 bases from J, with 18 bases in between. The CDR3 loop spans 14 amino acids. From germline, CDR1 is MNHEY and CDR2 SVGAGI. The CDR3 sequence is CASSQGLWGTEAFF. DNA for the CDR3: TGTGCCAGCTCCCAGGGGCTTTGGGGTACTGAAGCTTTCTTT.

The CDR3 DNA is TGTGCCACCAGTGACTTCGGACAGGCCTCTGGAAACACCATATATTTT. The encoded protein is CATSDFGQASGNTIYF. J is TRBJ1-3 and V is TRBV24-1, with TRBD1 identical over 7 bases. The germline gives CDR1 KGHDR, CDR2 SFDVKD. V lost 4 bases to trimming and J lost 0 bases; unmatched junction nucleotides: 5. The CDR3 contains 16 residues.

The genes are TRBV12-5 and TRBJ1-2; 7 nucleotides match TRBD1. Losses at the gene ends were 3 bases for V and 0 bases for J; bases not matched to a gene: 10. The CDR3 length is 17 residues. Germline-derived CDR1 and CDR2 are LGHNT and FRNRAP. This CDR3 reads CASGFGTPGTANYGYTF. The CDR3 DNA sequence: TGTGCTAGTGGTTTCGGTACACCCGGGACAGCTAACTATGGCTACACCTTC.

The table lists this clone with a count of one. The gene calls are TRBV7-3 and TRBJ1-2; D might be TRBD1 (5 bases). The CDR3 contains 13 residues. Germline values: CDR1 SGHTA, CDR2 FQGTGA. Trimming shortened V by 3 bases and J by 7 bases, and 12 bases separated the two germline ends. The CDR3 here is CASSFGGVTGYTF. DNA of the CDR3: TGTGCCAGCAGCTTCGGGGGGGTTACTGGCTACACCTTC. Full variable domain (missing parts from reference TRBV7-3 and TRBJ1-2): GAGVSQTPSNKVTEKGKYVELRCDPISGHTALYWYRQSLGQGPEFLIYFQGTGAADDSGLPNDRFFAVRPEGSVSTLKIQRTERGDSAVYLCASSFGGVTGYTFGSGTRLTVV.

CDR3 coding DNA: TGTGCCAGCAGCCCCCCGGGACAGGGTGGTTCACCCCTCCACTTT. It specifies CASSPPGQGGSPLHF. The chain recombines TRBV7-8 with TRBJ1-6; 9 bases line up with TRBD1. Germline CDR1 reads SGHVS; CDR2 reads FQNEAQ. The CDR3 totals 15 residues. The junction had 8 bases not matched to a gene; V was cut back by 5 bases and J by 9 bases.

J is TRBJ1-2 and V is TRBV27; D unclear. Germline CDR1 and CDR2: MNHEY and SMNVEV (reference sequence). This CDR3 is built from 15 residues. The V end was cut by 2 bases, the J end by 4 bases, with 14 bases between. CDR3 coding DNA: TGTGCCAGCAGTTTAACCGGGTTTGGATTCTATGGCTACACCTTC. This codes for CASSLTGFGFYGYTF.

The chain recombines TRBV10-2 with TRBJ2-7; TRBD1 might be the D (6 bases). Looked up from germline, CDR1 is WSHSY and CDR2 is SAAADI. This CDR3 comprises 13 residues. V was clipped by 6 bases and J by 0 bases, with 9 bases between them. For the CDR3, the DNA is TGCGCCAGCAGCCGACAGGCCTCCTACGAGCAGTACTTC. Protein product: CASSRQASYEQYF.

This clone was observed a few times. The chain links TRBV6-5 to TRBJ2-7, with 9 bases that match TRBD1. The CDR3 is 15 amino acids. V lost 5 bases, J lost 1 base, and 6 bases stayed unmatched. Germline values: CDR1 MNHEY, CDR2 SVGAGI. CDR3 loop: CASSPGTGRSYEQYF. The CDR3 DNA is TGTGCCAGCAGTCCCGGGACAGGGCGGTCCTACGAGCAGTACTTC.

V and J are TRBV5-8 and TRBJ1-6; 7 bases match TRBD1. The CDR3 spans 15 residues. V gave up 5 bases and J gave up 5 bases; unmatched junction bases: 7. The germline V gene encodes CDR1 SGHTS and CDR2 YDEGEE. The CDR3 DNA follows: TGTGCCAGCAGAAGTCGGACAGGCCATAATTCACCCCTCCACTTT. Encoded protein: CASRSRTGHNSPLHF.

This clone was detected only once. The CDR3 nucleotides are TGTGCCAGCGGGGACAGGGCAAAGTATGGCTACACCTTC. This codes for CASGDRAKYGYTF. The chain has TRBV6-5 and TRBJ1-2; 9 nucleotides align to TRBD1. The CDR3 loop spans 13 amino acids. The V and J ends lost 8 bases and 5 bases, in that order; junction bases with no gene match: 6. Germline CDR1 is MNHEY and CDR2 is SVGAGI.

The table lists this clone with a count of one. This rearrangement joins TRBV29-1 to TRBJ2-4; tentatively, D is TRBD2 (7 bases). V lost 3 bases, J lost 7 bases, and 10 bases lay in between. Germline V CDR1 and CDR2: SQVTM, ANQGSEA. The CDR3 runs 12 residues. This CDR3 is CSVEEGGNIQYF. The CDR3 DNA is TGCAGCGTTGAGGAGGGGGGGAACATTCAGTACTTC.

A single count supports this clone. The chain links TRBV7-9 to TRBJ1-1, with a possible D match to TRBD1 (5 bases). The V gene lost 2 bases and the J gene lost 0 bases, with 7 bases spanning the gap. This CDR3 is built from 14 residues. Germline V gives CDR1 SEHNR, CDR2 FQNEAQ (reference sequence). The chain's CDR3 is CASSLTTVNTEAFF. In nucleotides, the CDR3 is TGTGCCAGCAGCTTAACGACAGTGAACACTGAAGCTTTCTTT.

The genes are TRBV5-1 and TRBJ2-5; D gene ambiguous. The V end lost 1 base, the J end lost 5 bases, and 9 bases lay between the germline ends. CDR3 size: 13 residues. Germline CDR1 reads SGHRS; CDR2 reads YFSETQ. The CDR3 bases are TGCGCCAGCAGCTTGCAGGTCCTGGAGACCCAGTACTTC. It is translated as CASSLQVLETQYF.

This chain connects TRBV4-1 to TRBJ2-1; no definite D call. CDR3 length: 13 residues. Germline V lookup: CDR1 MGHRA, CDR2 YSYEKL. The V and J ends lost 4 bases and 3 bases respectively, with 7 bases between them. CDR3 nucleotides: TGCGCCAGCAGCCTAGTTGGCTACAATGAGCAGTTCTTC. Translation: CASSLVGYNEQFF.

The chain couples TRBV6-1 to TRBJ1-1; weak D call: TRBD1 (5 bases). CDR1 and CDR2 (germline): MNHNS, SASEGT. The CDR3 length is 14 residues. V lost 3 bases, J lost 3 bases, and 11 bases lay in between. The CDR3 spells CASSEQGGDTEAFF. The CDR3 DNA reads TGTGCCAGCAGTGAGCAGGGAGGGGACACTGAAGCTTTCTTT.

This clone was seen more than once but under ten times. The V call is TRBV11-3, the J call TRBJ1-1; tentatively, D is TRBD1 (5 bases). Per germline, CDR1 SGHNT and CDR2 YENEEA. V lost 3 bases, J lost 8 bases, and 10 bases lay in between. The length of the CDR3 is 12 residues. The CDR3 loop reads CASSFVTDEAFF. Here the CDR3 DNA reads TGTGCCAGCAGCTTCGTGACAGACGAAGCTTTCTTT.

The chain recombines TRBV2 with TRBJ2-5, with TRBD1 matching 7 bases. The CDR3 length is 13 residues. Germline lookup yields CDR1 SNHLY and CDR2 FYNNEI. Trimming at V came to 6 bases and at J to 6 bases, leaving 7 bases not matched to a gene. The CDR3 DNA reads TGTGCCAGCAGAGACAGGGAAAGGCAGACCCAGTACTTC. Its protein product is CASRDRERQTQYF. Drawing the rest from reference TRBV2 and TRBJ2-5, the complete variable domain is EPEVTQTPSHQVTQMGQEVILRCVPISNHLYFYWYRQILGQKVEFLVSFYNNEISEKSEIFDDQFSVERPDGSNFTLKIRSTKLEDSAMYFCASRDRERQTQYFGPGTRLLVL.

The V call is TRBV10-3, the J call TRBJ2-2; TRBD2 agrees at 8 bases. V was pared by 10 bases and J by 4 bases, with 14 bases of the junction left unmatched. Germline values: CDR1 ENHRY, CDR2 SYGVKD. The CDR3 has 16 amino acids. The CDR3 bases are TGTGCCACCACGGGGGGGCCCTATGGGGTCACCGGGGAGCTGTTTTTT. As protein: CATTGGPYGVTGELFF.

The V gene is TRBV7-8, the J gene TRBJ1-2; D call uncertain. Germline-derived CDR1 and CDR2 are SGHVS and FQNEAQ. Trimming stripped 1 base from V and 7 bases from J, with 10 bases between. The CDR3 runs to 13 residues. In nucleotides, the CDR3 is TGTGCCAGCAGCTTAGTCACAGTGGGTGGCTACACCTTC. This encodes CASSLVTVGGYTF.

This clone was recorded only once. This chain connects TRBV15 to TRBJ2-5; 7 bases match TRBD1. Germline loops: CDR1 LNHNV, CDR2 YYDKDF (reference sequence). V shed 2 bases, J shed 5 bases, and the junction held 8 bases outside the gene matches. The CDR3 is 15 amino acids. DNA for the CDR3: TGTGCCACCAGCAGAATGCGACAGGGTGGGGAGACCCAGTACTTC. Protein: CATSRMRQGGETQYF.

This clone has a single count. The chain joins TRBV3-1 (or the pseudogene TRBV3-2) to TRBJ2-7, with 8 bases lining up with TRBD2. Per the germline V gene, CDR1 is LGHDT and CDR2 is YNNKEL (reference sequence). V lost 1 base to trimming and J lost 7 bases; unmatched junction nucleotides: 0. This CDR3 comprises 12 residues. The CDR3 DNA reads TGTGCCAGCAGCCAAGCTAGCGGGGAGCAGTACTTC. Translation: CASSQASGEQYF.

This clone appeared a few times. The chain joins TRBV7-2 to TRBJ1-6; the D gene is possibly TRBD1 (6 bases). The CDR3 totals 14 residues. Germline CDR1 is SGHTA and CDR2 is FQGNSA. V shed 9 bases and J shed 3 bases, with 12 bases lying between them. CDR3 in DNA: TGTGCCAGTGATGGGGGCGTCTATAATTCACCCCTCCACTTT. Its protein product is CASDGGVYNSPLHF.

The V call is TRBV4-1, the J call TRBJ2-2, with 9 bases aligning to TRBD2. Germline V gene sequence: CDR1 MGHRA, CDR2 YSYEKL. This CDR3 has 17 residues. The V gene end was trimmed by 8 bases and the J gene end by 6 bases; junction bases not matched to a gene: 16. The DNA for the CDR3 is TGCGCCAGCTGCCTCGCCCTTGGGGCGGGGGGGGCCGGGGAGCTGTTTTTT. Amino acid sequence: CASCLALGAGGAGELFF.

A word on this clone: The same CDR3 can be traced to other DNA sequences in this sample. The chain links TRBV18 to TRBJ1-1, with 8 bases that match TRBD1. The CDR3 is 14 residues long. Germline trimming cut 3 bases from V and 1 base from J; bases unmatched to any gene: 1. Germline V CDR1 and CDR2: KGHSH, LQKENI. This CDR3 is CASSPGTGNTEAFF. For the CDR3, the DNA is TGTGCCAGCTCACCCGGGACAGGGAACACTGAAGCTTTCTTT.

The chain combines TRBV4-1 with TRBJ2-1; D is ambiguous. Germline CDR1 is MGHRA and CDR2 is YSYEKL. CDR3 size: 13 residues. Deletions cut 3 bases from V and 7 bases from J, with 10 bases between. The CDR3 DNA reads TGCGCCAGCAGCCATCCTTTGGAGAATGAGCAGTTCTTC. Protein product: CASSHPLENEQFF.

This sequence joins TRBV7-9 and TRBJ1-2; 8 bases fit TRBD1. Looked up from germline, CDR1 is SEHNR and CDR2 is FQNEAQ (reference sequence). V was clipped by 4 bases and J by 8 bases; unmatched bases: 9. This CDR3 is built from 14 residues. Written as DNA, the CDR3 is TGTGCCAGCAGCTACGCAGGGGGCTCAGGCGGCTACACCTTC. Amino acids: CASSYAGGSGGYTF.

This chain joins TRBV18 and TRBJ2-7, with TRBD2 identical over 8 bases. The CDR3 is 13 amino acids. The germline V gene has CDR1 KGHSH and CDR2 LQKENI. V dropped 3 bases and J dropped 7; count of bases not matched to a gene: 5. CDR3 nucleotides: TGTGCCAGCTCACCCAACGGGGGGGAGGAGCAGTACTTC. As protein: CASSPNGGEEQYF.